The clone carrying this TCR beta chain was found a few times. What it recognizes is unknown. The V gene lost 7 bases and the J gene lost 4 bases, with 15 bases spanning the gap. This CDR3 is 13 amino acids long. The germline V gene encodes CDR1 DFQATT and CDR2 SNEGSKA (reference sequence). TCRdb redid the calling of the 5' RACE reads with MiXCR, one entry per CDR3 protein. Among more than 600,000 distinct CDR3 sequences listed, around 20% were seen once. The entry originates in a study of CD8 T cells in ankylosing spondylitis. Study-level points and caveats: For ankylosing spondylitis blood, a TCR beta motif of 7 or 8 highly homologous variants appeared characteristic. Earlier work had already found some motif variants in reactive arthritis synovial fluid and blood.

Sequenced material: blood, either unsorted or a sorted T cell fraction (not recorded which). This rearrangement joins TRBV20-1 to TRBJ2-3; no reliable D call. This TCR was sampled from a male donor with ankylosing spondylitis. In nucleotides, the CDR3 is TGCAGTGGGAAGGCAGGTTTGGCAGATACGCAGTATTTT. It is translated as CSGKAGLADTQYF.